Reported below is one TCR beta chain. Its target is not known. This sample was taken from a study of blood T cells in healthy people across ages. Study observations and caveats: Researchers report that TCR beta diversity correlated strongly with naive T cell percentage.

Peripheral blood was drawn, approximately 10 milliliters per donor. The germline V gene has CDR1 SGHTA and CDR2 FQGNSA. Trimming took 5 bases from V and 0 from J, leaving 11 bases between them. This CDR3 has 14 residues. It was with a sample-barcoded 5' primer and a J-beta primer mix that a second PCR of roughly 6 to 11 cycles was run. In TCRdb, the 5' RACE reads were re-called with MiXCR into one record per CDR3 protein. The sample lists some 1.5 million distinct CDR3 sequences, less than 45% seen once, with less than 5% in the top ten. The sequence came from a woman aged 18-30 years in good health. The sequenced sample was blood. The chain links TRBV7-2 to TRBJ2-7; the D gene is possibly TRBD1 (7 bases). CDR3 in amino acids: CASSGQGGSYEQYF. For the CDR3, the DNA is TGTGCCAGCAGCGGGCAGGGGGGCTCCTACGAGCAGTACTTC.